These 22 T cell receptor beta chains share one sample of origin, sequenced in a study of blood T cell repertoires in COVID-19. TCRdb keeps only in-frame clones here, not all; method: immunoSEQ multiplex PCR. The sample has a few hundred thousand clones, 75% to 90% seen once. Sequencing was performed on peripheral blood. The receptors were gathered from a woman aged 65 to 85 with COVID-19, enrolled during active disease.

The chain joins TRBV6-5 to TRBJ2-1; tentatively, D is TRBD2 (7 bases). Trimming cost V 10 bases and J 0 bases, with 13 bases left between them. The CDR3 is made up of 14 amino acids. CDR1 is MNHEY, CDR2 SVGAGI, per germline. As DNA, the CDR3 is TGTGCCACAGGGAGGGGGGGCTCCTACAATGAGCAGTTCTTC. It codes for CATGRGGSYNEQFF.

The V call is TRBV2, the J call TRBJ2-3; 8 positions agree with TRBD2. Per germline, CDR1 SNHLY and CDR2 FYNNEI. This CDR3 is built from 14 residues. V shed 7 bases, J shed 2 bases, and the junction held 5 bases outside the gene matches. CDR3 amino acids: CASKAGVLTDTQYF. The CDR3 DNA reads as TGTGCCAGCAAAGCGGGGGTGCTCACAGATACGCAGTATTTT. Full variable domain (rest looked up from reference TRBV2 and TRBJ2-3): EPEVTQTPSHQVTQMGQEVILRCVPISNHLYFYWYRQILGQKVEFLVSFYNNEISEKSEIFDDQFSVERPDGSNFTLKIRSTKLEDSAMYFCASKAGVLTDTQYFGPGTRLTVL.

The chain links TRBV5-1 to TRBJ1-4; TRBD1 agrees at 7 bases. The germline V gene has CDR1 SGHRS and CDR2 YFSETQ. This CDR3 region has 14 residues. The junction had 2 bases not matched to a gene; V was cut back by 3 bases and J by 3 bases. The CDR3 nucleotides read TGCGCCAGCAGCTCAGGGGGAGCTAATGAAAAACTGTTTTTT. Amino acid sequence: CASSSGGANEKLFF.

The rearrangement uses TRBV21-1 and TRBJ1-5; the D call TRBD1 from the table was never checked on the DNA. TRBV21-1 is tagged as a pseudogene. This CDR3 region has 16 residues. The CDR3 DNA follows: TGTGCCAGCAGCAAAAGGACAGCGTATAGCAATCAGCCCCAGCATTTT. Translation: CASSKRTAYSNQPQHF.

This sequence joins TRBV5-1 and TRBJ1-5; 8 positions agree with TRBD1. Germline V gene sequence: CDR1 SGHRS, CDR2 YFSETQ. This CDR3 is built from 17 residues. V was clipped by 1 base and J by 5 bases; unmatched bases: 11. CDR3 sequence: CASSLKPLGQGDQPQHF. The DNA of the CDR3 is TGCGCCAGCAGCTTGAAACCCCTCGGACAGGGTGATCAGCCCCAGCATTTT.

The genes are TRBV11-2 and TRBJ2-3, with D perhaps matching TRBD1 (7 bases). Trimming took off 3 bases at V and 4 bases at J, with 11 bases between the two ends. The CDR3 covers 14 residues. The germline V gene has CDR1 SGHAT and CDR2 FQNNGV. CDR3 in DNA: TGTGCCAGCAGCTTCGACAGGGAGGCAGATACGCAGTATTTT. It translates to CASSFDREADTQYF.

The gene calls are TRBV6-5 and TRBJ1-5; a weak D match, TRBD1 (5 bases). Germline V gene data show CDR1 as MNHEY and CDR2 as SVGAGI. The CDR3 runs 13 residues. V was cut by 9 bases and J by 0 bases, with 9 bases left in between. CDR3 DNA: TGTGCCAGTCGACAGAATAGCAATCAGCCCCAGCATTTT. It specifies CASRQNSNQPQHF.

The DNA for the CDR3 is TGTGCCACCTCCGAACCCAGTCAAGAGACCCAGTACTTC. Its translation is CATSEPSQETQYF. The chain is built from TRBV24-1 and TRBJ2-5; D gene ambiguous. V dropped 9 bases and J dropped 2 bases, with 12 bases sitting between them. The germline CDR1 and CDR2 sequences are KGHDR and SFDVKD. The CDR3 runs 13 residues.

This clone has only a few counts. J is TRBJ1-2 and V is TRBV12-3 or TRBV12-4; D uncertain. The CDR3 extends over 10 amino acids. The ends were cut back, 6 bases at V and 12 bases at J, with 11 bases in the middle. The CDR3 region has the DNA TGTGCCAGCAGGGGCGGGTTACACACCTTC. Its translation: CASRGGLHTF.

This clone has a handful of counts. The chain uses TRBV7-9 and TRBJ2-2; tentative D call: TRBD2 (7 bases). This CDR3 spans 20 amino acids. In germline, CDR1 is SEHNR, CDR2 FQNEAQ (reference sequence). V dropped 5 bases and J dropped 1 base, with 26 bases sitting between them. CDR3 sequence reads: CASSTQNPLAGGRNTGELFF. In nucleotides, the CDR3 is TGTGCCAGCAGCACCCAAAACCCTCTTGCCGGGGGGCGGAACACCGGGGAGCTGTTTTTT.

The chain recombines TRBV5-1 with TRBJ2-2, with 10 bases lining up with TRBD2. V was clipped by 2 bases and J by 6 bases; unmatched bases: 4. CDR3 length equals 15 residues. Per germline, CDR1 SGHRS and CDR2 YFSETQ. CDR3 bases: TGCGCCAGCAGCTTCATAGCGGGGGGCCCCGGGGAGCTGTTTTTT. As protein: CASSFIAGGPGELFF.

This clone appeared a few times. The rearrangement joins TRBV7-2 to TRBJ2-2; no definite D call. The germline V gene encodes CDR1 SGHTA and CDR2 FQGNSA. CDR3 size: 15 residues. The V gene lost 3 bases and the J gene lost 0 bases, with 8 bases spanning the gap. In nucleotides, the CDR3 is TGTGCCAGCAGCTTGTGGCAGACGAACACCGGGGAGCTGTTTTTT. Translating it yields CASSLWQTNTGELFF. The whole variable domain, filled in from reference TRBV7-2 and TRBJ2-2, reads GAGVSQSPSNKVTEKGKDVELRCDPISGHTALYWYRQSLGQGLEFLIYFQGNSAPDKSGLPSDRFSAERTGGSVSTLTIQRTQQEDSAVYLCASSLWQTNTGELFFGEGSRLTVL.

In its sample, this clone was seen once. The chain employs TRBV3-1 (or the pseudogene TRBV3-2) and TRBJ1-5; 12 nucleotides align to TRBD1. The CDR3 extends over 19 amino acids. The V gene end was trimmed by 1 base and the J gene end by 0 bases; junction bases not matched to a gene: 7. Germline assignment: CDR1 LGHDT and CDR2 YNNKEL (reference sequence). This CDR3 is CASSQVRDRGRISNQPQHF. For the CDR3, the DNA is TGTGCCAGCAGCCAAGTCCGGGACAGGGGGCGTATTAGCAATCAGCCCCAGCATTTT.

This clone was seen just once. This chain's CDR3 is CASSTSTGGGYGYTF. CDR3 DNA sequence: TGTGCCAGTAGTACTTCAACAGGGGGGGGATATGGCTACACCTTC. J is TRBJ1-2 and V is TRBV19; 8 bases align to TRBD1. Per germline, CDR1 LNHDA and CDR2 SQIVND (reference sequence). J was trimmed by 5 bases and V by 4 bases; bases with no gene match: 9. CDR3 length: 15 amino acids.

The chain couples TRBV4-2 to TRBJ1-2; TRBD1 aligns across 9 bases. The CDR3 spans 14 residues. Germline trimming cut 5 bases from V and 7 bases from J; bases unmatched to any gene: 8. The V gene's germline CDR1 is LGHNA and CDR2 YNFKEQ. The CDR3 DNA reads TGTGCCAGCAGCTCCCGGGACAGGGTCGCTGGCTACACCTTC. Its translation is CASSSRDRVAGYTF.

The chain joins TRBV21-1 to TRBJ1-5; TRBD1 reflects the table's D call only, with no check against the DNA. TRBV21-1 is shown as a pseudogene. The CDR3 length is 18 residues. DNA of the CDR3: TGTGCCAGCAGCTCACAAAGGCCAGGGCGTTTTAGCAATCAGCCCCAGCATTTT. Protein product: CASSSQRPGRFSNQPQHF.

J is TRBJ1-3 and V is TRBV18, with D possibly being TRBD1 (5 bases). The CDR3 length is 13 residues. The V and J ends lost 5 bases and 4 bases respectively, with 9 bases between them. Germline assignment: CDR1 KGHSH and CDR2 LQKENI. CDR3 DNA sequence: TGTGCCAGCTCAACAGGTCCCGGAAACACCATATATTTT. This gives the protein CASSTGPGNTIYF.

In this sample, this clone turned up a few times. The chain recombines TRBV3-1 (or the pseudogene TRBV3-2) with TRBJ1-3; TRBD1 agrees at 9 bases. V was pared by 6 bases and J by 2 bases, with 2 bases of the junction left unmatched. Per the germline V gene, CDR1 is LGHDT and CDR2 is YNNKEL (reference sequence). There are 14 residues in the CDR3. CDR3 sequence reads: CASRRDRAGNTIYF. DNA for the CDR3: TGTGCCAGCAGGAGGGACAGGGCTGGAAACACCATATATTTT.

This chain links TRBV5-8 with TRBJ2-2, with TRBD1 identical over 9 bases. V was pared by 3 bases and J by 7 bases, with 4 bases of the junction left unmatched. The CDR3 has 14 amino acids. Germline-derived CDR1 and CDR2 are SGHTS and YDEGEE. The CDR3 nucleotides read TGTGCCAGCAGCTCGGGACAGGGCGGCGGGGAGCTGTTTTTT. Translated: CASSSGQGGGELFF.

The rearrangement links TRBV9 to TRBJ2-3, with 13 bases identical to TRBD2. The CDR3 spans 16 residues. Germline V CDR1 and CDR2: SGDLS, YYNGEE. V shed 4 bases, J shed 1 base, and the junction held 3 bases outside the gene matches. The CDR3 nucleotides read TGTGCCAGCAGCTCTGGACTAGCGGGGGGCACAGATACGCAGTATTTT. This sequence encodes CASSSGLAGGTDTQYF.

V gene TRBV27 combines with J gene TRBJ1-2; 11 positions agree with TRBD1. The germline V gene encodes CDR1 MNHEY and CDR2 SMNVEV (reference sequence). The trim removed 2 bases at V and 5 bases at J, leaving 1 base unmatched. The CDR3 is made up of 14 amino acids. CDR3 residues: CASSLRDRGYGYTF. The CDR3 region has the DNA TGTGCCAGCAGTTTACGGGACAGGGGGTATGGCTACACCTTC.

The chain couples TRBV5-1 to TRBJ2-2; D uncertain. V shed 4 bases and J shed 5 bases, with 9 bases lying between them. The CDR3 extends over 13 amino acids. The V gene's germline CDR1 is SGHRS and CDR2 YFSETQ. CDR3 sequence reads: CASSPGPTGELFF. The CDR3 DNA reads TGCGCCAGCAGCCCTGGGCCAACCGGGGAGCTGTTTTTT.